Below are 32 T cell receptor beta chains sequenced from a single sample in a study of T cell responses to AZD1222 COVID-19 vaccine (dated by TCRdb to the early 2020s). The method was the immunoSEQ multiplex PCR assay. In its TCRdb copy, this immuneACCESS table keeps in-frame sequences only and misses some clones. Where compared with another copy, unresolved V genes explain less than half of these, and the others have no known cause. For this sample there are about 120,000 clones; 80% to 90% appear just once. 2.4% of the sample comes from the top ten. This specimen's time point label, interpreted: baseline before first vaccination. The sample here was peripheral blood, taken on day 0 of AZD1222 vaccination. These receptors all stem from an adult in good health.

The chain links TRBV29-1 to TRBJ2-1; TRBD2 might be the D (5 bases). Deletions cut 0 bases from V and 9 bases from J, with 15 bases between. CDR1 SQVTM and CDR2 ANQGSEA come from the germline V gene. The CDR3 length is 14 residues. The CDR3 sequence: CSVEDYPVGGEQFF. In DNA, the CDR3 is TGCAGCGTTGAAGACTACCCCGTAGGAGGTGAGCAGTTCTTC.

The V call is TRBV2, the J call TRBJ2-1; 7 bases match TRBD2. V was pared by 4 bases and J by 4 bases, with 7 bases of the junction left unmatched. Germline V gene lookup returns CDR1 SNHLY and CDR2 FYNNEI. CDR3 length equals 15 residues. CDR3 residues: CASSGGSGNYNEQFF. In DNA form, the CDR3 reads TGTGCCAGCAGTGGGGGCAGCGGGAATTACAATGAGCAGTTCTTC.

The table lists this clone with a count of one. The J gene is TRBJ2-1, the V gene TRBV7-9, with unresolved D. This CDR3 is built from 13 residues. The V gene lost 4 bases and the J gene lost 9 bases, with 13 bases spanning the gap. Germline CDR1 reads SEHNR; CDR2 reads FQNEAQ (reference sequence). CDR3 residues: CASSSWGSREQFF. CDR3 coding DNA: TGTGCCAGCAGCTCCTGGGGTTCACGTGAGCAGTTCTTC.

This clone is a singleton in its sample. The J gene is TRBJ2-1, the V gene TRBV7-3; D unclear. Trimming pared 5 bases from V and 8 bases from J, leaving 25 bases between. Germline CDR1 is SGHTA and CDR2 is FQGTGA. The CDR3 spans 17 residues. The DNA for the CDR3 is TGTGCCAGCAGCGCCGACCCGATCGGGTCCTTCCGCGATGAGCAGTTCTTC. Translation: CASSADPIGSFRDEQFF. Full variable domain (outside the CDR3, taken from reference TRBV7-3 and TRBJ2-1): GAGVSQTPSNKVTEKGKYVELRCDPISGHTALYWYRQSLGQGPEFLIYFQGTGAADDSGLPNDRFFAVRPEGSVSTLKIQRTERGDSAVYLCASSADPIGSFRDEQFFGPGTRLTVL.

CDR3 DNA: TGTGCCTGGCGACTAGCGGGAGGGCCTGGTACGCAGTATTTT. It yields the protein CAWRLAGGPGTQYF. This sequence joins TRBV30 and TRBJ2-3; 14 bases align to TRBD2. Germline CDR1 and CDR2: GTSNPN and SVGIG (reference sequence). CDR3 length equals 14 residues. V was pared by 5 bases and J by 8 bases, with 6 bases of the junction left unmatched.

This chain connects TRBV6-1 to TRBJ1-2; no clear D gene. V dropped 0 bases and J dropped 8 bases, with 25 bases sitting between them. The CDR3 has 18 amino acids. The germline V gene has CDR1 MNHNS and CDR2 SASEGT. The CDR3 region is CASSEATNPFQRYGGYTF. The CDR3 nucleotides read TGTGCCAGCAGTGAAGCAACCAATCCATTTCAACGTTATGGGGGCTACACCTTC.

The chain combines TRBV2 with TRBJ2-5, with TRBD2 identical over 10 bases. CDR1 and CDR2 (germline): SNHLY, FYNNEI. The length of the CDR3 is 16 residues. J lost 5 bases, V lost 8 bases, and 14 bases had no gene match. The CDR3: CASSTEASGRGETQYF. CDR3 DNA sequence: TGTGCCAGCTCCACAGAGGCTAGCGGGAGAGGGGAGACCCAGTACTTC.

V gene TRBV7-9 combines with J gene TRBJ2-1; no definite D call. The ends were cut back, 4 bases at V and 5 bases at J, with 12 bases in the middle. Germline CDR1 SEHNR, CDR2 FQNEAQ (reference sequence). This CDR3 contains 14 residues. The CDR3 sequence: CASSSMGHDNEQFF. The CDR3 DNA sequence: TGTGCCAGCAGCTCGATGGGTCACGACAATGAGCAGTTCTTC.

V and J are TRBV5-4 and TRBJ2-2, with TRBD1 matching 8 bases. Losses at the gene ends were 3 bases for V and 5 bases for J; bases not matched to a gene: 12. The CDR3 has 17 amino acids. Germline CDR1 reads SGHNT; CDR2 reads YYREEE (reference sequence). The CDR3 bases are TGTGCCAGCAGCTCGGGCCCGGGACAGGCGGGAACCGGGGAGCTGTTTTTT. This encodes CASSSGPGQAGTGELFF. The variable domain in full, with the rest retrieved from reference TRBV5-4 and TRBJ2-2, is ETGVTQSPTHLIKTRGQQVTLRCSSQSGHNTVSWYQQALGQGPQFIFQYYREEENGRGNFPPRFSGLQFPNYSSELNVNALELDDSALYLCASSSGPGQAGTGELFFGEGSRLTVL.

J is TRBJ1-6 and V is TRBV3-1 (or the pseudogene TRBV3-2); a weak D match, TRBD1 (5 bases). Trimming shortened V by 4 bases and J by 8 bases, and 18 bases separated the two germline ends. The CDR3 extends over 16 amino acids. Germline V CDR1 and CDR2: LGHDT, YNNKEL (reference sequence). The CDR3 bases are TGTGCCAGCAGCCCCCGGTGGGGCAGGGCGGATTCACCCCTCCACTTT. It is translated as CASSPRWGRADSPLHF.

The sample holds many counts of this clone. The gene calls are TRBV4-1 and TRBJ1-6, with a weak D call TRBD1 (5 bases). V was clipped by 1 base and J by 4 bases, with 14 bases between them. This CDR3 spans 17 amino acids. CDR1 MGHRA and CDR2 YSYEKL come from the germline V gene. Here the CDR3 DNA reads TGCGCCAGCAGCCAAGCCGGGGGTTTCGGTTATAATTCACCCCTCCACTTT. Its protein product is CASSQAGGFGYNSPLHF.

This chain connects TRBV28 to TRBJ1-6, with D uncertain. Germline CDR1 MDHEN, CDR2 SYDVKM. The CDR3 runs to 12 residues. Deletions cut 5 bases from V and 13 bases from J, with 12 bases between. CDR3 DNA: TGTGCCAGCAGTGCGGAGGTGGGTCCCCTCCACTTT. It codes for CASSAEVGPLHF.

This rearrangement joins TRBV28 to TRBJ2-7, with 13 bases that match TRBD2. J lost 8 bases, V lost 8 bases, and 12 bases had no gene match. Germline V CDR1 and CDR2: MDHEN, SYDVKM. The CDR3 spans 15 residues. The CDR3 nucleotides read TGTGCCAGCGGAAAAATCGGGACTAGCGGGACAAAGCAGTACTTC. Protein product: CASGKIGTSGTKQYF.

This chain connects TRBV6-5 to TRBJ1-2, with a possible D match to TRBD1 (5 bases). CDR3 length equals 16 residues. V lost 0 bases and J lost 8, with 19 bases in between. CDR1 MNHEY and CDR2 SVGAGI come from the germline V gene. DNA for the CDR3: TGTGCCAGCAGTTACTCAGGCTCGGTGTCAGGGCGAGGCTACACCTTC. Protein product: CASSYSGSVSGRGYTF.

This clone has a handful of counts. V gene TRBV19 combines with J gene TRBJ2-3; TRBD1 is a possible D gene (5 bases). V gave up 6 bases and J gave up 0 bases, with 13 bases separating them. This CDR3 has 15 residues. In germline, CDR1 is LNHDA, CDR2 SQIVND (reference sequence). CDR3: CASSDRYRSTDTQYF. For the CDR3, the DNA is TGTGCCAGTAGCGACAGATACCGTAGCACAGATACGCAGTATTTT.

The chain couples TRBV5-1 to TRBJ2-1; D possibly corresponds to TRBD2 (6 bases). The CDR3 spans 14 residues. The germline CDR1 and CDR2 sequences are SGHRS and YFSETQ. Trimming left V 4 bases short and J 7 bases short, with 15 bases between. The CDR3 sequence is CASSATGTANEQFF. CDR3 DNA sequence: TGCGCCAGCAGCGCTACCGGGACTGCTAATGAGCAGTTCTTC.

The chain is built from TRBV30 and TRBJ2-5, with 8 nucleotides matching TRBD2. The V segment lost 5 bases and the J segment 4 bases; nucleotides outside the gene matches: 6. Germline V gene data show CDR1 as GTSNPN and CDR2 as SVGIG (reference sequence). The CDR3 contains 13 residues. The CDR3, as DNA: TGTGCCTGGGTCAGGGCGGGGGGAGAGACCCAGTACTTC. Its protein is CAWVRAGGETQYF. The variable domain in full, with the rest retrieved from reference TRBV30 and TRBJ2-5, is SQTIHQWPATLVQPVGSPLSLECTVEGTSNPNLYWYRQAAGRGLQLLFYSVGIGQISSEVPQNLSASRPQDRQFILSSKKLLLSDSGFYLCAWVRAGGETQYFGPGTRLLVL.

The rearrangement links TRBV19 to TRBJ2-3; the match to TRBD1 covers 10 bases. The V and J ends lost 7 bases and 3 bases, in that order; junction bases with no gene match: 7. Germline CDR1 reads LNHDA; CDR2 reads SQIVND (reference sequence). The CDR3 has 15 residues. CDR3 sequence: CASTPPDRGTDTQYF. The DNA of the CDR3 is TGTGCCAGTACCCCCCCGGACAGGGGGACAGATACGCAGTATTTT.

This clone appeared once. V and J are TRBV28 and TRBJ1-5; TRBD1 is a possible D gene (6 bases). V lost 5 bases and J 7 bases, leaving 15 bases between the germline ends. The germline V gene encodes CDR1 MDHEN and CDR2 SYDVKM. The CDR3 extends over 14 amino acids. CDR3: CASSAAGGRQPQHF. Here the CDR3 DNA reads TGTGCCAGCAGTGCGGCGGGGGGCCGGCAGCCCCAGCATTTT.

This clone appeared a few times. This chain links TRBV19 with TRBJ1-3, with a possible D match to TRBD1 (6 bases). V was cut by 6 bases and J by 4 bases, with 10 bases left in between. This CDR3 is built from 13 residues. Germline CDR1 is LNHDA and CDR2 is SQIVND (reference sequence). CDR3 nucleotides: TGTGCCAGTAGCACGGACAGAGGAAACACCATATATTTT. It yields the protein CASSTDRGNTIYF.

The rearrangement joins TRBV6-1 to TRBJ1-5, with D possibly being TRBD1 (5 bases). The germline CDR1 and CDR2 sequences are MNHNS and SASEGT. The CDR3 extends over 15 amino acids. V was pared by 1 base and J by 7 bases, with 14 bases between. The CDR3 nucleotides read TGTGCCAGCAGTGAAGAAGGGTTACGGGGGCAGCCCCAGCATTTT. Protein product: CASSEEGLRGQPQHF.

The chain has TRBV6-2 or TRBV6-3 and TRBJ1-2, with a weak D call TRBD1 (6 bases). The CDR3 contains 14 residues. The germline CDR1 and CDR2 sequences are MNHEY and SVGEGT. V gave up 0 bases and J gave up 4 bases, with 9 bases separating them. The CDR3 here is CASSYSRQVYGYTF. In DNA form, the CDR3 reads TGTGCCAGCAGTTACTCGAGACAGGTCTATGGCTACACCTTC.

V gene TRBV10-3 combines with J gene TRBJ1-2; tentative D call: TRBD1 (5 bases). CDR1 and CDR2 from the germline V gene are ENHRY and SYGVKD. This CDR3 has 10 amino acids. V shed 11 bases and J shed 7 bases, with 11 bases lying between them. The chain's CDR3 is CASGGAGYTF. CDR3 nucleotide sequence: TGTGCCTCGGGTGGGGCTGGCTACACCTTC.

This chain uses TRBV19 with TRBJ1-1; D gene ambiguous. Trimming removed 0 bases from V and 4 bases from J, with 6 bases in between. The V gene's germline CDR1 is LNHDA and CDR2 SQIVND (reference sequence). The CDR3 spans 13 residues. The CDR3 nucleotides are TGTGCCAGTAGTATAGAACGGGGCACTGAAGCTTTCTTT. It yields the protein CASSIERGTEAFF.

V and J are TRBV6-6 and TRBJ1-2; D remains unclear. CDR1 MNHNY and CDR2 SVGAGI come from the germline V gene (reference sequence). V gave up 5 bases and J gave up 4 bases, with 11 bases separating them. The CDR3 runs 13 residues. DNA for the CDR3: TGTGCCAGCAGTGCCGACACCTTCTATGGCTACACCTTC. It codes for CASSADTFYGYTF.

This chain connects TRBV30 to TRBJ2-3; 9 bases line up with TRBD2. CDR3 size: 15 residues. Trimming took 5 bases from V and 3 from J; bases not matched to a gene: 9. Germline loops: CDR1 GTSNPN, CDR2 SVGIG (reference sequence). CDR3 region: CAWAPVSGRTDTQYF. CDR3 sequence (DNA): TGTGCCTGGGCCCCCGTCAGCGGGAGGACAGATACGCAGTATTTT.

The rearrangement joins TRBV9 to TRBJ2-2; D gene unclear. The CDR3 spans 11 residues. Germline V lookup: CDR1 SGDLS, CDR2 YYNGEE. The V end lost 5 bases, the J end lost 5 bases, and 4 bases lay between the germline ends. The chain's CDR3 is CASRGTGELFF. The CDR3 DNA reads TGTGCCAGCAGGGGAACCGGGGAGCTGTTTTTT.

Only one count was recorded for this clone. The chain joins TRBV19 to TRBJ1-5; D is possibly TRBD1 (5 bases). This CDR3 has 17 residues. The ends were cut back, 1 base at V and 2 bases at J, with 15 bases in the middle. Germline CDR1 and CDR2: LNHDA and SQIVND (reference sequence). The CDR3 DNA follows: TGTGCCAGTAGTATAGCCCTCCTGGGGGAAGGCAATCAGCCCCAGCATTTT. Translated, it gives CASSIALLGEGNQPQHF.

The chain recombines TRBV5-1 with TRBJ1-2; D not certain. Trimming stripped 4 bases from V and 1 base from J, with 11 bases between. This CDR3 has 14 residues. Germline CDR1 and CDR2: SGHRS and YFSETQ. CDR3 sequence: CASSLTTDNYGYTF. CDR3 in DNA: TGCGCCAGCAGCCTGACAACCGATAACTATGGCTACACCTTC.

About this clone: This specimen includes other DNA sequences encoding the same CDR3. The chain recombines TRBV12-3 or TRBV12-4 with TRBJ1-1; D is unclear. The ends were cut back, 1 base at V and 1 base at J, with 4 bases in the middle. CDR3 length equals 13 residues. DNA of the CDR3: TGTGCCAGCAGTTTAGGAGCGAACACTGAAGCTTTCTTT. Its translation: CASSLGANTEAFF.

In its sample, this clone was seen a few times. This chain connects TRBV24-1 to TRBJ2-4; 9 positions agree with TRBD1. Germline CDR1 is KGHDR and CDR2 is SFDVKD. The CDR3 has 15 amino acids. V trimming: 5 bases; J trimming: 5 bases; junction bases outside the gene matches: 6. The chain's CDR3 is CATSGLRDRENIQYF. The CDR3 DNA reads TGTGCCACCAGTGGACTCCGGGACAGGGAAAACATTCAGTACTTC.

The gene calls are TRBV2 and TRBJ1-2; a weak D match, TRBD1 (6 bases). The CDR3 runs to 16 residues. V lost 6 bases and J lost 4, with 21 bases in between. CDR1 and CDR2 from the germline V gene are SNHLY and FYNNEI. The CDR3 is CASRETRAGAGYGYTF. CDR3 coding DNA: TGTGCCAGCAGGGAGACACGGGCAGGGGCCGGCTATGGCTACACCTTC.